The clone carrying this TCR beta chain appeared a few times. Its antigen is as yet unknown. The data were taken from a study of shared clonotypes between healthy human individuals. Study-level findings and limits: The study generally estimated greater richness for naive than memory subsets.

CDR1 and CDR2 (germline): SGDLS, YYNGEE. The CDR3 spans 15 residues. J was trimmed by 6 bases and V by 2 bases; bases with no gene match: 10. The repertoire was sequenced with immunoSEQ multiplex PCR; TCRdb's copy has only in-frame clones and lacks some. Of about 2 million clones listed, approximately 94% are singletons. Naive CD8 cells were CD45RO-negative, positively selected for CCR7, excluding terminally differentiated effector memory CD45RA+ cells. This clonotype originated in a man aged 18 to 35 in good health. V is TRBV9 and J is TRBJ1-2; 7 nucleotides agree with TRBD1. Material: naive CD8+ T cells sorted from blood. CDR3: CASSVEQGTGDGYTF. CDR3 nucleotide sequence: TGTGCCAGCAGCGTCGAACAGGGGACGGGCGATGGCTACACCTTC. Drawing the rest from reference TRBV9 and TRBJ1-2, the complete variable domain is DSGVTQTPKHLITATGQRVTLRCSPRSGDLSVYWYQQSLDQGLQFLIQYYNGEERAKGNILERFSAQQFPDLHSELNLSSLELGDSALYFCASSVEQGTGDGYTFGSGTRLTVV.